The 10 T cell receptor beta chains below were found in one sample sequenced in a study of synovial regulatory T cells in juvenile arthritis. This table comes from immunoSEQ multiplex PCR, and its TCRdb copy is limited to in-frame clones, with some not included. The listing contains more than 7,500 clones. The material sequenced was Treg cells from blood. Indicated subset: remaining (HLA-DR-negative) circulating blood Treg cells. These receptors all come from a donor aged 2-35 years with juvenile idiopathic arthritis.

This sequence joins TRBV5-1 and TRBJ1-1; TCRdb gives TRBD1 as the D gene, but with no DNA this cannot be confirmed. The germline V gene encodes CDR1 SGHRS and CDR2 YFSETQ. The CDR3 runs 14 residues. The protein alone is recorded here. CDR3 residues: CASSLGQGNAEAFF.

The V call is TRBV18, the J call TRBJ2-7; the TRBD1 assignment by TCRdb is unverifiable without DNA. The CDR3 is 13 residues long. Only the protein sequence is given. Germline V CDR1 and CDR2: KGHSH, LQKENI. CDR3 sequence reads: CASSPGQLAEQYF. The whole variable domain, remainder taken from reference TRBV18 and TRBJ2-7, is NAGVMQNPRHLVRRRGQEARLRCSPMKGHSHVYWYRQLPEEGLKFMVYLQKENIIDESGMPKERFSAEFPKEGPSILRIQQVVRGDSAAYFCASSPGQLAEQYFGPGTRLTVT.

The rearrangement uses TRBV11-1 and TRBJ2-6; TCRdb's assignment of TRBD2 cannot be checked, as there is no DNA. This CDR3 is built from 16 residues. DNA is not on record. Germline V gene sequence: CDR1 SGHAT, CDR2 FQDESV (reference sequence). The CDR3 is CASSPIASSGANVLTF.

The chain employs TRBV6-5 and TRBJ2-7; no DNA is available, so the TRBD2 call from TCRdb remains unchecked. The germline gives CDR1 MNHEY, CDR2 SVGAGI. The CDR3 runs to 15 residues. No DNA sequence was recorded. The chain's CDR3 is CASSGRSGTRYEQYF.

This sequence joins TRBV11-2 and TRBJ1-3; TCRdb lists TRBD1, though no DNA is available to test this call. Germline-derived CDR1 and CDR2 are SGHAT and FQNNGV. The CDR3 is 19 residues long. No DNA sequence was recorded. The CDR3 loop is CASSRGWGHSDFSGNTIYF.

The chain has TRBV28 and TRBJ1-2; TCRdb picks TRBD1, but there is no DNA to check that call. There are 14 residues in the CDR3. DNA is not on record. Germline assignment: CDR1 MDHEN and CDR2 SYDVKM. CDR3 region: CASSLIQGGYGYTF.

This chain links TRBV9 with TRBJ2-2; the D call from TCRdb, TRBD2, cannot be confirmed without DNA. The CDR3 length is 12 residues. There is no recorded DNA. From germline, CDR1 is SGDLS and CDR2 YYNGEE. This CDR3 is CASSVLTGELFF.

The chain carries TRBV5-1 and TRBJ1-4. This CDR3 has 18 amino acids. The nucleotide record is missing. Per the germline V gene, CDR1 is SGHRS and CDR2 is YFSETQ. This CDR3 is CASSPSYTGYTTNEKLFF.

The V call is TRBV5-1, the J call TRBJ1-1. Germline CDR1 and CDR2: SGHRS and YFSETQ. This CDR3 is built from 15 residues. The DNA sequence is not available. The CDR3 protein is CASSLVRASPGLLIF.

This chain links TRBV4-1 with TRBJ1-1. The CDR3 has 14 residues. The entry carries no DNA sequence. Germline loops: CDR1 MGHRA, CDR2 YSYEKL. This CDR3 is CASSGPLRGTEAFF.